These 14 T cell receptor beta chains were sequenced from one sample in a study of shared clonotypes between healthy human individuals (dated by TCRdb to about 2020). The library was made by the immunoSEQ multiplex PCR assay. Not all clones reach the TCRdb copy of this immuneACCESS table, which keeps in-frame sequences only. Checked studies attribute under half of the gap to unresolved V genes and leave the rest unexplained. In all, the sample holds 980,000 or so clones, and about three quarters of those were seen once. Roughly 1.5% of the sample is held by the ten biggest clonotypes. Sequencing input: memory CD4+ T cells sorted from blood. Per the publication, the cell subset or site label means: CD45RA-negative fraction. All receptors derive from a man younger than 35 in good health.

A remark on this clone: The identical CDR3 is also encoded by other nucleotide sequences in the sample. The V gene is TRBV11-2, the J gene TRBJ2-5, with TRBD1 matching 8 bases. CDR3 length equals 15 residues. Germline CDR1 is SGHAT and CDR2 is FQNNGV. The junction had 7 bases not matched to a gene; V was cut back by 5 bases and J by 2 bases. The CDR3 nucleotides are TGTGCCAGCAGCCCCGGGACAGGTTTACAAGAGACCCAGTACTTC. This translates into CASSPGTGLQETQYF.

V is TRBV2 and J is TRBJ1-1; D might be TRBD1 (6 bases). The CDR3 is made up of 14 amino acids. Trimming removed 1 base at V and 5 bases at J, with 11 bases between. CDR1 and CDR2 from the germline V gene are SNHLY and FYNNEI. DNA of the CDR3: TGTGCCAGCAGTGAAGGCGGGCAGGGGACTGAAGCTTTCTTT. Translated, it gives CASSEGGQGTEAFF.

V is TRBV4-1 and J is TRBJ1-1; D ambiguous. Trimming took off 1 base at V and 3 bases at J, with 6 bases between the two ends. Germline V gives CDR1 MGHRA, CDR2 YSYEKL. The CDR3 has 13 amino acids. The CDR3 sequence: CASSQGEDTEAFF. The CDR3 region has the DNA TGCGCCAGCAGCCAAGGTGAGGACACTGAAGCTTTCTTT.

V is TRBV7-2 and J is TRBJ2-7; D is perhaps TRBD2 (6 bases). This CDR3 is built from 15 residues. The V end lost 3 bases, the J end lost 4 bases, and 16 bases lay between the germline ends. CDR1 SGHTA and CDR2 FQGNSA come from the germline V gene. The CDR3 sequence is CASSFMSGSRYEQYF. Written as DNA, the CDR3 is TGTGCCAGCAGCTTCATGTCCGGGAGTAGGTACGAGCAGTACTTC. The variable domain in full, with the rest retrieved from reference TRBV7-2 and TRBJ2-7, is GAGVSQSPSNKVTEKGKDVELRCDPISGHTALYWYRQSLGQGLEFLIYFQGNSAPDKSGLPSDRFSAERTGGSVSTLTIQRTQQEDSAVYLCASSFMSGSRYEQYFGPGTRLTVT.

This chain links TRBV7-9 with TRBJ2-5; D may be TRBD1 or TRBD2 (5 bases each). Germline assignment: CDR1 SEHNR and CDR2 FQNEAQ (reference sequence). The V end was cut by 4 bases, the J end by 5 bases, with 17 bases between. The CDR3 spans 15 residues. The CDR3 region has the DNA TGTGCCAGCAGCTGGGGTCGAGGGGCTAGGGAGACCCAGTACTTC. It translates to CASSWGRGARETQYF.

The gene calls are TRBV6-8 and TRBJ1-2; no clear D. The germline V and J ends were trimmed by 2 bases and 8 bases, with 15 bases remaining between them. The germline V gene encodes CDR1 MNHGY and CDR2 SAAAGT. This CDR3 spans 14 amino acids. The CDR3 loop reads CASSYTAREEGYTF. The CDR3 bases are TGTGCCAGCAGTTACACGGCCCGGGAAGAAGGCTACACCTTC.

The chain joins TRBV5-1 to TRBJ2-3; possible D gene TRBD1, 5 bases. Trimming took 2 bases from V and 0 from J, leaving 16 bases between them. The CDR3 covers 17 residues. The V gene's germline CDR1 is SGHRS and CDR2 YFSETQ. CDR3 sequence (DNA): TGCGCCAGCAGCTTCAGGACACTGGCGGAGAGCACAGATACGCAGTATTTT. Residues: CASSFRTLAESTDTQYF.

This rearrangement joins TRBV7-8 to TRBJ2-1; weak D call: TRBD2 (5 bases). The V gene lost 5 bases and the J gene lost 6 bases, with 20 bases spanning the gap. This CDR3 spans 16 amino acids. From germline, CDR1 is SGHVS and CDR2 FQNEAQ. For the CDR3, the DNA is TGTGCCAGCAGCACCTTCCAGGAGCGGTACGTCAATGAGCAGTTCTTC. Translated, it gives CASSTFQERYVNEQFF.

CDR3 in amino acids: CASSEVAVPDTQYF. CDR3 DNA: TGCGCCAGCAGTGAGGTAGCGGTCCCAGATACGCAGTATTTT. The V and J genes are TRBV10-2 and TRBJ2-3; maybe TRBD2 (6 bases). The V gene's germline CDR1 is WSHSY and CDR2 SAAADI. The V and J ends lost 2 bases and 4 bases respectively, with 10 bases between them. The CDR3 consists of 14 residues.

This clone was observed a handful of times. The chain is built from TRBV18 and TRBJ2-1, with D maybe TRBD2 (5 bases). Between the trimmed V and J ends, which lost 5 bases and 4 bases, there was a span of 6 bases. Germline V gene lookup returns CDR1 KGHSH and CDR2 LQKENI. This CDR3 has 12 residues. The CDR3 nucleotides are TGTGCCAGCTCAACGGGGTACAATGAGCAGTTCTTC. This codes for CASSTGYNEQFF.

The chain couples TRBV7-2 to TRBJ2-7; a weak D match, TRBD1 (6 bases). Germline V CDR1 and CDR2: SGHTA, FQGNSA. The germline V and J ends were trimmed by 2 bases and 4 bases, with 15 bases remaining between them. The CDR3 loop spans 15 amino acids. CDR3 bases: TGTGCCAGCAGCTTATCCCACAGGGTCGCGTACGAGCAGTACTTC. This gives the protein CASSLSHRVAYEQYF.

The chain uses TRBV5-1 and TRBJ1-1, with TRBD1 as a possible D gene (5 bases). Trimming stripped 8 bases from V and 0 bases from J, with 14 bases between. CDR1 SGHRS and CDR2 YFSETQ come from the germline V gene. The CDR3 is 14 residues long. The CDR3 DNA reads as TGCGCCAGTCAACCGGGGCAGTTGAACACTGAAGCTTTCTTT. Translated, it gives CASQPGQLNTEAFF.

The count of this clone is one. This chain uses TRBV13 with TRBJ1-3, with 7 bases aligning to TRBD1. Germline CDR1 PRHDT, CDR2 FYEKMQ (reference sequence). This CDR3 is 15 amino acids long. Trimming at V came to 5 bases and at J to 0 bases, leaving 4 bases not matched to a gene. CDR3 sequence (DNA): TGTGCCAGCAGCCAGGACAGGCTCTCTGGAAACACCATATATTTT. It codes for CASSQDRLSGNTIYF.

V and J are TRBV29-1 and TRBJ2-7; D is perhaps TRBD1 (6 bases). The CDR3 covers 20 residues. The germline gives CDR1 SQVTM, CDR2 ANQGSEA. V was trimmed by 0 bases and J by 2 bases, leaving 29 bases between them. In nucleotides, the CDR3 is TGCAGCGTTGAAGATAGTGGGAGTGCGACAGGATCGATGAGCACCTACGAGCAGTACTTC. Its translation: CSVEDSGSATGSMSTYEQYF.